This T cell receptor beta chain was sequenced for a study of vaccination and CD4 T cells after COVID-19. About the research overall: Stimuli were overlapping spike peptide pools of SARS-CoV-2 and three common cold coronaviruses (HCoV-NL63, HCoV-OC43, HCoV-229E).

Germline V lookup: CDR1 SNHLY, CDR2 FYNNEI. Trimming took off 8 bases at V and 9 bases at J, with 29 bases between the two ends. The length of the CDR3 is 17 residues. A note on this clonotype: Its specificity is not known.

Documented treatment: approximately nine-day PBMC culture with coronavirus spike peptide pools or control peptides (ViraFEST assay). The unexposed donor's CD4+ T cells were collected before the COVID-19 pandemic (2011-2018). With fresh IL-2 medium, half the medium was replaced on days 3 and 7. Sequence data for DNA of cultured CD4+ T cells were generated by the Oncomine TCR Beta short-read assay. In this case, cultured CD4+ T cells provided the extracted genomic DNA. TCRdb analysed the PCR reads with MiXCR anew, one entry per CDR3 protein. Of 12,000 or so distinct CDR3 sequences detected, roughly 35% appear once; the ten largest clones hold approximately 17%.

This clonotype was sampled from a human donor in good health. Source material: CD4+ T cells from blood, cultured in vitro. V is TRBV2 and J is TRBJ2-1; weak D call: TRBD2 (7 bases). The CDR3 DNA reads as TGTGCCAGCCCGACGAGGGCGCAGGGGAGGGTGGGGACTGAGCAGTTCTTC. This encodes CASPTRAQGRVGTEQFF. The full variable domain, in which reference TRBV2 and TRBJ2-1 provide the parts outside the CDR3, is EPEVTQTPSHQVTQMGQEVILRCVPISNHLYFYWYRQILGQKVEFLVSFYNNEISEKSEIFDDQFSVERPDGSNFTLKIRSTKLEDSAMYFCASPTRAQGRVGTEQFFGPGTRLTVL.